This record looks at one T cell receptor beta chain sequence and its context. In germline, CDR1 is SGHRS, CDR2 YFSETQ. This CDR3 has 14 residues. The V segment lost 4 bases and the J segment 4 bases; nucleotides outside the gene matches: 6. This sample was included in a study of blood T cell repertoires in COVID-19. Looking at the study overall: The study drew acute and convalescent COVID-19 samples from the United States, Italy and Spain.

As handled by the study authors: It was from reference gene primer amplification that nucleated cell counts were estimated. Profiled with immunoSEQ multiplex PCR; TCRdb holds only in-frame clones, not every one. V and J calls and clone size are given by that table; D and trimming were obtained from the DNA. The table shows some 390,000 clones, with approximately 90% occurring only once. The sequenced material came from PBMCs or T cells enriched from blood (not recorded which). This rearrangement joins TRBV5-1 to TRBJ2-7, with 9 bases lining up with TRBD1. This receptor was identified in a man aged 25 to 40 who had recovered from COVID-19. Written as DNA, the CDR3 is TGCGCCAGCAGCGCGGGACAGGGTTTATACGAGCAGTACTTC. As protein: CASSAGQGLYEQYF.